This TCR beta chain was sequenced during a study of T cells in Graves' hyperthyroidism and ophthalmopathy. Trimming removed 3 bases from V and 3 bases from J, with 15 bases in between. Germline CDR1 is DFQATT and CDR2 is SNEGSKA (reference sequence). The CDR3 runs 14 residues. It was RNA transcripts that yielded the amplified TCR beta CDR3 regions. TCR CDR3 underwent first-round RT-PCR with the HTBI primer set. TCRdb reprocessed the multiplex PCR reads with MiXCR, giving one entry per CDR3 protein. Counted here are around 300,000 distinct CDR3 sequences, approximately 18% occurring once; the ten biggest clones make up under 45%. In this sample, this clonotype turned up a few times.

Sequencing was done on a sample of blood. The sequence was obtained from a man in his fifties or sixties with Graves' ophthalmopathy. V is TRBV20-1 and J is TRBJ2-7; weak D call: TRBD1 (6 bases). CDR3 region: CSARQQGSGYEQYF. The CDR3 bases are TGCAGTGCTAGGCAACAGGGTTCGGGCTACGAGCAGTACTTC.